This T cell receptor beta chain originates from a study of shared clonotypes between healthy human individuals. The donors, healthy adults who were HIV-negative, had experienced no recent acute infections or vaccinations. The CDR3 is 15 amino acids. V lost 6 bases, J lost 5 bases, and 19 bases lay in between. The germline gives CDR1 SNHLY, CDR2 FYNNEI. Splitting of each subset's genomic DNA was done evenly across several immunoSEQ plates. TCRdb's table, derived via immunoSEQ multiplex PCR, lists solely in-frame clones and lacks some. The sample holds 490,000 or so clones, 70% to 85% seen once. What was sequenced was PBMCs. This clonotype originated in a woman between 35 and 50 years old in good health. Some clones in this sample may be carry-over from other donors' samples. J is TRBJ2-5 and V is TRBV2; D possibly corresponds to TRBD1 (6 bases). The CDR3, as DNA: TGTGCCAGCAGAACCGGACAGACTGCGGCCGAGACCCAGTACTTC. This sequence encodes CASRTGQTAAETQYF.